The 16 T cell receptor beta chains presented below share a single source sample, sequenced in a study of PD-1 blockade in classical Hodgkin lymphoma. Brentuximab vedotin exposure varied, and every patient relapsed after autologous stem cell transplantation. Sequenced by immunoSEQ multiplex PCR; TCRdb stores in-frame clones only, minus some. The top ten hold roughly 15% of the sample, which has over 85,000 clones, 81% seen once. The specimen comprised peripheral blood mononuclear cells (PBMCs), sampled before the second cycle of nivolumab. All receptors come from a human donor with classical Hodgkin lymphoma.

The chain carries TRBV7-2 and TRBJ2-7, with D possibly called TRBD1 or TRBD2 (5 bases each). Germline values: CDR1 SGHTA, CDR2 FQGNSA. Trimming took off 5 bases at V and 7 bases at J, with 12 bases between the two ends. The CDR3 runs 12 residues. CDR3 coding DNA: TGTGCCAGCAGCCCGCCGTGGGGGGAGCAGTACTTC. Its protein product is CASSPPWGEQYF.

V gene TRBV5-4 combines with J gene TRBJ2-5, with 12 bases matching TRBD2. J was trimmed by 1 base and V by 2 bases; bases with no gene match: 3. The CDR3 is 16 amino acids. Per the germline V gene, CDR1 is SGHNT and CDR2 is YYREEE (reference sequence). The chain's CDR3 is CASSFSSGRAQETQYF. The CDR3 nucleotides are TGTGCCAGCAGCTTTTCTAGCGGGAGGGCCCAAGAGACCCAGTACTTC.

J is TRBJ1-5 and V is TRBV19; 12 nucleotides align to TRBD1. After removal of 2 bases from V and 1 base from J, the junction contained 9 bases not matched to a gene. The CDR3 totals 19 residues. The germline V gene encodes CDR1 LNHDA and CDR2 SQIVND (reference sequence). Here the CDR3 DNA reads TGTGCCAGTAGTATACAGCTGGGGACAGGGGGCAGGAGCAATCAGCCCCAGCATTTT. Translated: CASSIQLGTGGRSNQPQHF.

The V call is TRBV15, the J call TRBJ1-5, with D perhaps TRBD1 (5 bases). The germline V and J ends were trimmed by 0 bases and 4 bases, with 10 bases remaining between them. Germline loops: CDR1 LNHNV, CDR2 YYDKDF (reference sequence). The CDR3 is made up of 15 amino acids. The CDR3 region has the DNA TGTGCCACCAGCAGAGATAGGGCAGGGAATCAGCCCCAGCATTTT. The encoded protein is CATSRDRAGNQPQHF.

This clone has only a few counts. This chain joins TRBV5-6 and TRBJ1-1; 7 bases align to TRBD1. The CDR3 length is 15 residues. CDR1 SGHDT and CDR2 YYEEEE come from the germline V gene. V was pared by 0 bases and J by 11 bases, with 13 bases of the junction left unmatched. Here the CDR3 reads CASSLGFRDSGWAFF. CDR3 sequence (DNA): TGTGCCAGCAGCTTGGGTTTCCGGGACAGCGGTTGGGCTTTCTTT.

This clone came up once. The chain is built from TRBV6-6 and TRBJ1-1; no definite D call. The CDR3 sequence is 13 residues long. Trimming took 3 bases from V and 2 from J, leaving 7 bases between them. Germline CDR1 is MNHNY and CDR2 is SVGAGI (reference sequence). CDR3 protein: CASSYFRNTEAFF. The CDR3 DNA reads TGTGCCAGCAGTTATTTTCGCAACACTGAAGCTTTCTTT.

V and J are TRBV5-4 and TRBJ1-4; tentatively, D is TRBD1 (5 bases). Germline assignment: CDR1 SGHNT and CDR2 YYREEE (reference sequence). Trimming pared 9 bases from V and 0 bases from J, leaving 15 bases between. CDR3 length: 15 residues. The CDR3 nucleotides read TGTGCCACGGGTGGGGCCTATACAACTAATGAAAAACTGTTTTTT. Translation: CATGGAYTTNEKLFF.

CDR3 nucleotides: TGTGCCAGCAGCTTATGGACAGCAGAAAACACCATATATTTT. Translated, it gives CASSLWTAENTIYF. The chain employs TRBV7-2 and TRBJ1-3; D possibly corresponds to TRBD1 (6 bases). This CDR3 comprises 14 residues. The V gene's germline CDR1 is SGHTA and CDR2 FQGNSA. The V gene lost 2 bases and the J gene lost 6 bases, with 11 bases spanning the gap.

The rearrangement uses TRBV7-9 and TRBJ2-5; either TRBD1 or TRBD2 may supply D (5 bases each). Germline values: CDR1 SEHNR, CDR2 FQNEAQ (reference sequence). The CDR3 runs 15 residues. Trimming took 0 bases from V and 2 from J, leaving 10 bases between them. The chain's CDR3 is CASSLALGPQETQYF. As DNA, the CDR3 is TGTGCCAGCAGCTTAGCGCTGGGACCTCAAGAGACCCAGTACTTC.

The chain employs TRBV11-2 and TRBJ2-3, with TRBD2 matching 12 bases. Germline CDR1 and CDR2: SGHAT and FQNNGV. J gave up 4 bases and V 4 bases, and 6 bases lay outside the gene matches. The length of the CDR3 is 16 residues. For the CDR3, the DNA is TGTGCCAGCAGCTCAGAACTAGCGGGAGGCGCAGATACGCAGTATTTT. It is translated as CASSSELAGGADTQYF.

This chain joins TRBV27 and TRBJ2-1; 15 bases align to TRBD2. There are 14 residues in the CDR3. Trimming removed 6 bases from V and 9 bases from J; junction bases left unmatched: 3. CDR1 and CDR2 from the germline V gene are MNHEY and SMNVEV (reference sequence). The CDR3 DNA follows: TGTGCCAGCAGGGGACTAGCGGGAGGTTTTGAGCAGTTCTTC. It codes for CASRGLAGGFEQFF.

There are a few counts of this clone. The chain links TRBV10-3 to TRBJ2-1; 7 nucleotides match TRBD1. Germline V gene data show CDR1 as ENHRY and CDR2 as SYGVKD. This CDR3 contains 15 residues. The V gene end was trimmed by 5 bases and the J gene end by 0 bases; junction bases not matched to a gene: 4. This CDR3 reads CAISYDRVSYNEQFF. The CDR3 nucleotides are TGTGCCATCAGTTACGACAGGGTCTCCTACAATGAGCAGTTCTTC.

CDR3 nucleotide sequence: TGTGCCAGCAGCACAGCGGGTAGGTACGAGCAGTACTTC. It yields the protein CASSTAGRYEQYF. The chain links TRBV21-1 to TRBJ2-7. TRBV21-1 is marked as a pseudogene. There are 13 residues in the CDR3.

On this clone itself: This sample also contains other DNA sequences that code for the same CDR3. This sequence joins TRBV7-2 and TRBJ2-3; 7 bases map to TRBD1. The CDR3 sequence is 14 residues long. V dropped 4 bases and J dropped 2; count of bases not matched to a gene: 3. Germline V lookup: CDR1 SGHTA, CDR2 FQGNSA. CDR3 DNA: TGTGCCAGCAGCTCGACAGGGTACACAGATACGCAGTATTTT. Amino acids: CASSSTGYTDTQYF.

J is TRBJ2-5 and V is TRBV7-9; the match to TRBD2 covers 14 bases. The CDR3 consists of 15 residues. Germline CDR1 reads SEHNR; CDR2 reads FQNEAQ (reference sequence). The trim removed 5 bases at V and 5 bases at J, leaving 4 bases unmatched. CDR3 amino acids: CASSPGLAGGETQYF. The CDR3 bases are TGTGCCAGCAGCCCCGGACTAGCGGGAGGTGAGACCCAGTACTTC.

The V and J genes are TRBV19 and TRBJ2-2; D remains unclear. V was trimmed by 3 bases and J by 0 bases, leaving 8 bases between them. CDR1 is LNHDA and CDR2 is SQIVND in the germline V gene (reference sequence). This CDR3 region has 15 residues. The DNA of the CDR3 is TGTGCCAGTAGTATGGAACGATCGAACACCGGGGAGCTGTTTTTT. This codes for CASSMERSNTGELFF. The entire variable domain, with the rest obtained from reference TRBV19 and TRBJ2-2, is as follows: DGGITQSPKYLFRKEGQNVTLSCEQNLNHDAMYWYRQDPGQGLRLIYYSQIVNDFQKGDIAEGYSVSREKKESFPLTVTSAQKNPTAFYLCASSMERSNTGELFFGEGSRLTVL.